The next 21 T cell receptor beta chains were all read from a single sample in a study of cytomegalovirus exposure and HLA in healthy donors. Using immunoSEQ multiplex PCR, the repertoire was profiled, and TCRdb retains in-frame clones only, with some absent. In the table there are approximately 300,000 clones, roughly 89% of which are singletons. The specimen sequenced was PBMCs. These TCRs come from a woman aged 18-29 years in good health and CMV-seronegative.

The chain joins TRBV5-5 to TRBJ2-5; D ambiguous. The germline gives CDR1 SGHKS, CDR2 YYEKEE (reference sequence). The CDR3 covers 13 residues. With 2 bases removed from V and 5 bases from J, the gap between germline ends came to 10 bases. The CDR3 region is CASSFGMGETQYF. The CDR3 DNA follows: TGTGCCAGCAGCTTTGGCATGGGCGAGACCCAGTACTTC.

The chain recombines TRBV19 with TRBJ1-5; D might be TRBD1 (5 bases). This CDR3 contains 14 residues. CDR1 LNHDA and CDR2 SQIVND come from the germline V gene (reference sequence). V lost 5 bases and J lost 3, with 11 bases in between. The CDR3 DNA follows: TGTGCCAGTAGTGGGGCTGGGTACAATCAGCCCCAGCATTTT. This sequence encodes CASSGAGYNQPQHF. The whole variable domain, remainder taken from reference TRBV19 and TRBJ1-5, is DGGITQSPKYLFRKEGQNVTLSCEQNLNHDAMYWYRQDPGQGLRLIYYSQIVNDFQKGDIAEGYSVSREKKESFPLTVTSAQKNPTAFYLCASSGAGYNQPQHFGDGTRLSIL.

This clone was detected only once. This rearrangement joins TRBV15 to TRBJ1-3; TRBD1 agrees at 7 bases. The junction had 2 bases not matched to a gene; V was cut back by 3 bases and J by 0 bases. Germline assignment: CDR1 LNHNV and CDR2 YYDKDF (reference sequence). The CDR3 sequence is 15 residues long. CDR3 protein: CATSSGDSSGNTIYF. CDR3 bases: TGTGCCACCAGCAGCGGGGACAGCTCTGGAAACACCATATATTTT.

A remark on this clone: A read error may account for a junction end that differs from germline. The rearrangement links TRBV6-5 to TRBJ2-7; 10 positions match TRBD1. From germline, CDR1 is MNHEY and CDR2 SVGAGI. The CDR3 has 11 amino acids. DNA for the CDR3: TGTGCCAGCGGGGGACAGGGGCCTAAACACTTC. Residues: CASGGQGPKHF.

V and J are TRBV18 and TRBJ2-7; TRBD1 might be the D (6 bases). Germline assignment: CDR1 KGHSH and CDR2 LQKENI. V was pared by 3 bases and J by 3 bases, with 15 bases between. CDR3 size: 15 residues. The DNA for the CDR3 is TGTGCCAGCTCACCCACGGCAGGGGTGGACTACGAGCAGTACTTC. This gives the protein CASSPTAGVDYEQYF.

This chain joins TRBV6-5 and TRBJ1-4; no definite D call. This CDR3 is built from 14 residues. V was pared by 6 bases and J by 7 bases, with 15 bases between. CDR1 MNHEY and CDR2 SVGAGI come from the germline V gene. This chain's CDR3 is CASRPDYRAEKLFF. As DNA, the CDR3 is TGTGCCAGCAGACCCGACTATCGGGCTGAAAAACTGTTTTTT.

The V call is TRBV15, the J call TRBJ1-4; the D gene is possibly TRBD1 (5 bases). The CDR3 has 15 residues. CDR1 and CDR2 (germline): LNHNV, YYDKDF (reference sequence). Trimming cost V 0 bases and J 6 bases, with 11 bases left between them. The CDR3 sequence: CATSRDGGDDEKLFF. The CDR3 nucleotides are TGTGCCACCAGCAGAGATGGGGGGGATGATGAAAAACTGTTTTTT.

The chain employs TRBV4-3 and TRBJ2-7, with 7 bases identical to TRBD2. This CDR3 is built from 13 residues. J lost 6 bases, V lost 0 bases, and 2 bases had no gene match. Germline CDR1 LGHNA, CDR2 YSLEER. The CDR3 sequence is CASSQDSGGEQYF. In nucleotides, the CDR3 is TGCGCCAGCAGCCAAGATTCGGGAGGCGAGCAGTACTTC.

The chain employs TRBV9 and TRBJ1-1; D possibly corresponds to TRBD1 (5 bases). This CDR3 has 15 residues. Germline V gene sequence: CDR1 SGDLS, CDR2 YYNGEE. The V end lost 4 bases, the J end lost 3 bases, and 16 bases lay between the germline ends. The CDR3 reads CASSPDGLGDTEAFF. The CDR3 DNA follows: TGTGCCAGCAGCCCCGATGGGTTAGGGGACACTGAAGCTTTCTTT.

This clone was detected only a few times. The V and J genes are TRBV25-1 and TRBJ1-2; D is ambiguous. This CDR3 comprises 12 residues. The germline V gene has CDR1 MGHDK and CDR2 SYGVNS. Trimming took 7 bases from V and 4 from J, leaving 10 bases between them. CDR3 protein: CASTSGLYGYTF. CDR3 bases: TGTGCCAGCACGTCTGGGCTCTATGGCTACACCTTC.

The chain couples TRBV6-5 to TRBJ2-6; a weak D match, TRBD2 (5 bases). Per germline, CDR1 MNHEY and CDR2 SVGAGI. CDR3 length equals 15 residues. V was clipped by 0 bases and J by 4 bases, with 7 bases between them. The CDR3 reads CASSYSRAGANVLTF. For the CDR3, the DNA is TGTGCCAGCAGTTACTCGAGGGCCGGGGCCAACGTCCTGACTTTC.

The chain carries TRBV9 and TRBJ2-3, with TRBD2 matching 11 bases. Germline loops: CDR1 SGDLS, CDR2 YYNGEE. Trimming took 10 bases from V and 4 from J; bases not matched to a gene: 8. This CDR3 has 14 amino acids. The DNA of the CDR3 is TGTGCCTCAAACATAGCGGGAGGGCCAGATACGCAGTATTTT. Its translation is CASNIAGGPDTQYF.

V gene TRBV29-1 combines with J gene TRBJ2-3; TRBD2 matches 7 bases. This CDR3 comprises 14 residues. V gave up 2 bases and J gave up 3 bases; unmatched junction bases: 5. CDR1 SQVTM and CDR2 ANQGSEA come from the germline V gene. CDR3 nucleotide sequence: TGCAGCGTTGAATATGGGGGAGGGACAGATACGCAGTATTTT. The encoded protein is CSVEYGGGTDTQYF.

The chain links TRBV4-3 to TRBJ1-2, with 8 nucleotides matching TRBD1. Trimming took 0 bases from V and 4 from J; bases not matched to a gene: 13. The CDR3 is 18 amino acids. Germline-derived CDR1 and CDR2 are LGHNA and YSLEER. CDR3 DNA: TGCGCCAGCAGCCAAGATTTAGGGACAGGCTTCACCCCCTATGGCTACACCTTC. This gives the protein CASSQDLGTGFTPYGYTF.

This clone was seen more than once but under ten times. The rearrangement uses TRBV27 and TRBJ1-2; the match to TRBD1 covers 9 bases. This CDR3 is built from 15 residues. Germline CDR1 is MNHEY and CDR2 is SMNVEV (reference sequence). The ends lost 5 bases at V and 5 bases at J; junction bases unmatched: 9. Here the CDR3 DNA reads TGTGCCAGCAGTGCGTGGACAGGGGAGAGGTATGGCTACACCTTC. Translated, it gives CASSAWTGERYGYTF.

CDR3 in DNA: TGCGCCAGCAGCTTGGAGGCAGGGCCCGGGGAGCTGTTTTTT. It is translated as CASSLEAGPGELFF. The chain carries TRBV5-1 and TRBJ2-2, with a tentative D call TRBD1 (5 bases). Trimming pared 0 bases from V and 6 bases from J, leaving 9 bases between. Germline CDR1 SGHRS, CDR2 YFSETQ. This CDR3 is built from 14 residues.

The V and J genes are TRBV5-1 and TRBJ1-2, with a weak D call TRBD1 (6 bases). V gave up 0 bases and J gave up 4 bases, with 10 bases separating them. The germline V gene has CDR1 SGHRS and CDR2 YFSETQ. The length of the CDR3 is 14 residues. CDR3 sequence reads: CASSLVQGGYGYTF. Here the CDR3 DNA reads TGCGCCAGCAGCTTGGTACAGGGCGGCTATGGCTACACCTTC.

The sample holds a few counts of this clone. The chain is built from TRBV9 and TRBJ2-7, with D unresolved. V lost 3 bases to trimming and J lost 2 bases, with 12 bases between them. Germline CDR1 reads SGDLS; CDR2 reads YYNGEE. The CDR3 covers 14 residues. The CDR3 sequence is CASSGGSSAYEQYF. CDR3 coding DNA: TGTGCCAGCAGCGGCGGAAGCTCAGCCTACGAGCAGTACTTC.

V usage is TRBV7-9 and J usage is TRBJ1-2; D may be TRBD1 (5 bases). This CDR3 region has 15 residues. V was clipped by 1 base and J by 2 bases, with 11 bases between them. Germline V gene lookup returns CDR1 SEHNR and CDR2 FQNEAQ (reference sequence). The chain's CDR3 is CASSLVAGGNYGYTF. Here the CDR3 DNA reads TGTGCCAGCAGCTTAGTGGCGGGGGGAAACTATGGCTACACCTTC.

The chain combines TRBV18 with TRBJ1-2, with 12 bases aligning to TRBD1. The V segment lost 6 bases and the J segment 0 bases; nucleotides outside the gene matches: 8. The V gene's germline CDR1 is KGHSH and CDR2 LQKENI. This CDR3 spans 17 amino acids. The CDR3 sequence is CASSSGTGGGTNYGYTF. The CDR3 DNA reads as TGTGCCAGCTCGTCCGGGACAGGGGGCGGAACTAACTATGGCTACACCTTC.

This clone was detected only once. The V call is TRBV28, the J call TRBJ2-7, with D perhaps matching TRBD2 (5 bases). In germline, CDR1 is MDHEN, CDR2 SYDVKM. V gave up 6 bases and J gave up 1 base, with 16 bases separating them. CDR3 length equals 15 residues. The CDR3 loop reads CASREGLSISYEQYF. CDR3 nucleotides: TGTGCCAGCAGAGAAGGACTTTCCATATCCTACGAGCAGTACTTC.